What follows is one TCR beta chain and its context. The antigen it binds to is not known. Per-base quality was not reported, and no clone a single base away is much larger than it. This sample is drawn from a study of control samples from healthy donors and cancer patients (dated by TCRdb to the early 2020s). Trimming at the junction amounts to 4 bases on V and 6 bases on J, and the germline ends lie 18 bases apart. From its cysteine to its phenylalanine, the CDR3 spans 15 amino acids. The entry retains the CDR3 DNA only, 45 bases that are in frame from base 1. The germline V gene gives CDR1 as SGHRS and CDR2 as YFSETQ. The library relied on the immunoSEQ multiplex PCR assay. TCRdb carries this immuneACCESS record with in-frame sequences only. Its versions omit some clonotypes, under half of them owing to an unresolved V gene in the studies checked, with the rest unexplained. This sample is represented by about 170,000 clones; 88% of them were singletons. Roughly 5.3% of the sample goes to the ten largest clones.

The specimen was blood. The clonotype was recovered from a woman aged 30 to 39 in good health. The chain is assembled from TRBV5-1 and TRBJ2-3, with TRBD2 tentatively as D gene (5 bases match). At the DNA level, the sequence is TGCGCCAGCAGCCCCGCGGGCCGGCCGGGGGATACGCAGTATTTT. This yields the protein CASSPAGRPGDTQYF.